Following are 20 T cell receptor beta chains from one sample sequenced in a study of CD8 T cells in Susac syndrome. cDNA came from around 0.54 to 1 ug RNA primed by random hexamers. TCRdb recomputed calls from the immunoSEQ multiplex PCR reads with MiXCR, one row per CDR3 protein. Of more than 70,000 distinct CDR3 sequences in the sample, 90% to 95% were seen once. Sequencing input: CD8+ T cells from PBMCs. These receptors all come from a human donor with multiple sclerosis.

J is TRBJ2-2 and V is TRBV7-3; D gene uncertain. Germline V lookup: CDR1 SGHTA, CDR2 FQGTGA. The CDR3 length is 13 residues. Between the trimmed V and J ends, which lost 5 bases and 7 bases, there was a span of 11 bases. The CDR3 region has the DNA TGTGCCAGCAGCGTCTCGTCGGGCGGGGAGCTGTTTTTT. This sequence encodes CASSVSSGGELFF.

The chain uses TRBV6-5 and TRBJ2-5; weak D call: TRBD1 (6 bases). The CDR3 length is 15 residues. Germline values: CDR1 MNHEY, CDR2 SVGAGI. V lost 2 bases and J 4 bases, leaving 14 bases between the germline ends. The CDR3 reads CASSYPRGSRETQYF. The DNA for the CDR3 is TGTGCCAGCAGTTACCCGAGGGGGTCTAGAGAGACCCAGTACTTC.

The chain uses TRBV4-3 and TRBJ2-5; TRBD1 matches at 10 bases. V gave up 4 bases and J gave up 5 bases; unmatched junction bases: 7. CDR1 and CDR2 from the germline V gene are LGHNA and YSLEER. This CDR3 contains 15 residues. CDR3 sequence: CASSPDRGLGETQYF. The CDR3 DNA reads as TGCGCCAGCAGCCCGGACAGGGGGTTAGGGGAGACCCAGTACTTC.

V usage is TRBV20-1 and J usage is TRBJ1-1; D not certain. The CDR3 spans 12 residues. The V end lost 4 bases, the J end lost 8 bases, and 14 bases lay between the germline ends. The germline V gene encodes CDR1 DFQATT and CDR2 SNEGSKA (reference sequence). CDR3 residues: CSAIPTVVEAFF. The CDR3 DNA reads TGCAGTGCTATCCCTACAGTAGTGGAAGCTTTCTTT.

The chain links TRBV7-3 to TRBJ2-2; D remains unclear. This CDR3 spans 14 amino acids. Trimming shortened V by 5 bases and J by 6 bases, and 13 bases separated the two germline ends. CDR1 is SGHTA, CDR2 FQGTGA, per germline. The CDR3 sequence is CASSPSPQAGELFF. In nucleotides, the CDR3 is TGTGCCAGCAGCCCCTCGCCTCAGGCCGGGGAGCTGTTTTTT. Supplemented by reference TRBV7-3 and TRBJ2-2, the full variable domain reads GAGVSQTPSNKVTEKGKYVELRCDPISGHTALYWYRQSLGQGPEFLIYFQGTGAADDSGLPNDRFFAVRPEGSVSTLKIQRTERGDSAVYLCASSPSPQAGELFFGEGSRLTVL.

This chain uses TRBV11-2 with TRBJ2-7; D call uncertain. Trimming shortened V by 8 bases and J by 5 bases, and 13 bases separated the two germline ends. CDR3 length equals 12 residues. Germline V lookup: CDR1 SGHAT, CDR2 FQNNGV. The CDR3 loop reads CASAGLGDEQYF. The CDR3 bases are TGTGCCAGCGCCGGGCTAGGAGACGAGCAGTACTTC. Using reference TRBV11-2 and TRBJ2-7 for the parts outside the CDR3, the full variable domain is EAGVAQSPRYKIIEKRQSVAFWCNPISGHATLYWYQQILGQGPKLLIQFQNNGVVDDSQLPKDRFSAERLKGVDSTLKIQPAKLEDSAVYLCASAGLGDEQYFGPGTRLTVT.

The V call is TRBV5-4, the J call TRBJ1-5; D is uncertain. The CDR3 runs 13 residues. Per germline, CDR1 SGHNT and CDR2 YYREEE (reference sequence). Trimming stripped 2 bases from V and 3 bases from J, with 6 bases between. The CDR3 reads CASSLGINQPQHF. In nucleotides, the CDR3 is TGTGCCAGCAGCTTAGGGATCAATCAGCCCCAGCATTTT.

J is TRBJ2-3 and V is TRBV27; 14 positions match TRBD2. Germline lookup yields CDR1 MNHEY and CDR2 SMNVEV (reference sequence). V dropped 5 bases and J dropped 5; count of bases not matched to a gene: 18. The CDR3 is made up of 20 amino acids. The CDR3 coding sequence is TGTGCCAGCAGTCCACAGGGACTAGCGGGAGATGTGTATAGTGGAGATACGCAGTATTTT. Translated: CASSPQGLAGDVYSGDTQYF.

The chain employs TRBV6-1 and TRBJ2-5; 11 nucleotides align to TRBD1. This CDR3 has 16 amino acids. The J segment lost 4 bases and the V segment lost 2 bases, leaving 6 bases of the junction unmatched. Germline V gene sequence: CDR1 MNHNS, CDR2 SASEGT. For the CDR3, the DNA is TGTGCCAGCAGTGAATCGGGGACAGGGGGGAGAGAGACCCAGTACTTC. Its protein product is CASSESGTGGRETQYF.

The rearrangement joins TRBV2 to TRBJ2-1, with D possibly TRBD1 on 6 matching bases. This CDR3 contains 15 residues. Trimming cost V 1 base and J 2 bases, with 9 bases left between them. Germline CDR1 and CDR2: SNHLY and FYNNEI. The CDR3 loop reads CASSEGGPAYNEQFF. As DNA, the CDR3 is TGTGCCAGCAGTGAAGGGGGGCCCGCCTACAATGAGCAGTTCTTC. Full variable domain (missing parts from reference TRBV2 and TRBJ2-1): EPEVTQTPSHQVTQMGQEVILRCVPISNHLYFYWYRQILGQKVEFLVSFYNNEISEKSEIFDDQFSVERPDGSNFTLKIRSTKLEDSAMYFCASSEGGPAYNEQFFGPGTRLTVL.

The CDR3 region is CASSQREGTSYEQYF. The CDR3 DNA reads TGTGCCAGCAGCCAAAGGGAGGGAACCTCCTACGAGCAGTACTTC. The V gene is TRBV7-9, the J gene TRBJ2-7, with 7 bases matching TRBD2. The length of the CDR3 is 15 residues. After removal of 5 bases from V and 0 bases from J, the junction contained 7 bases not matched to a gene. Per germline, CDR1 SEHNR and CDR2 FQNEAQ (reference sequence).

The J gene is TRBJ1-2, the V gene TRBV28, with D hard to call. Germline CDR1 is MDHEN and CDR2 is SYDVKM. There are 15 residues in the CDR3. V lost 2 bases, J lost 2 bases, and 12 bases lay in between. CDR3 DNA sequence: TGTGCCAGCAGTTTACCCTGGACGGGGAACTATGGCTACACCTTC. This gives the protein CASSLPWTGNYGYTF.

Turning to this clonotype: One end of the junction varies from germline; a read error may be responsible. This chain uses TRBV29-1 with TRBJ2-5, with TRBD2 matching 7 bases. The CDR3 extends over 14 amino acids. The germline V gene has CDR1 SQVTM and CDR2 ANQGSEA. The CDR3: CSEIPAREGETQCF. In nucleotides, the CDR3 is TGCAGCGAAATCCCCGCTAGGGAGGGAGAGACCCAGTGCTTC.

The count of this clonotype is one. The chain employs TRBV6-1 and TRBJ2-1; 9 bases match TRBD2. Germline V gives CDR1 MNHNS, CDR2 SASEGT. V shed 7 bases and J 9 bases; nucleotides not matched to a gene: 16. CDR3 size: 16 residues. For the CDR3, the DNA is TGTGCCAGCACCCCGGGGGTAGCGGGAGTTGAAAGTGAGCAGTTCTTC. Translated: CASTPGVAGVESEQFF.

The genes are TRBV5-4 and TRBJ2-1; TRBD1 matches 9 bases. Trimming cost V 4 bases and J 7 bases; bases outside gene matches: 6. The germline V gene encodes CDR1 SGHNT and CDR2 YYREEE (reference sequence). The CDR3 totals 14 residues. The CDR3 sequence is CASSLWTGANEQFF. The CDR3 DNA is TGTGCCAGCAGCCTTTGGACAGGGGCGAATGAGCAGTTCTTC. The variable domain in full, completed from reference TRBV5-4 and TRBJ2-1, reads ETGVTQSPTHLIKTRGQQVTLRCSSQSGHNTVSWYQQALGQGPQFIFQYYREEENGRGNFPPRFSGLQFPNYSSELNVNALELDDSALYLCASSLWTGANEQFFGPGTRLTVL.

The V call is TRBV30, the J call TRBJ2-1; D unresolved. Between the trimmed V and J ends, which lost 1 base and 4 bases, there was a span of 5 bases. Germline values: CDR1 GTSNPN, CDR2 SVGIG (reference sequence). The CDR3 runs to 12 residues. The CDR3 nucleotides are TGTGCCTGGAGTGCCTCATACAATGAGCAGTTCTTC. This translates into CAWSASYNEQFF.

This clonotype came up a few times. This chain joins TRBV12-3 or TRBV12-4 and TRBJ2-7, with TRBD1 as a possible D gene (5 bases). Trimming pared 6 bases from V and 3 bases from J, leaving 24 bases between. The CDR3 sequence is 17 residues long. CDR3 sequence: CASRGPGQFNGLYEQYF. DNA for the CDR3: TGTGCCAGCAGGGGGCCTGGGCAGTTCAACGGGCTCTACGAGCAGTACTTC.

The V and J genes are TRBV3-1 and TRBJ1-1; D possibly corresponds to TRBD1 (6 bases). The V gene's germline CDR1 is LGHDT and CDR2 YNNKEL (reference sequence). The V end was cut by 4 bases, the J end by 3 bases, with 15 bases between. This CDR3 contains 15 residues. CDR3 region: CASSLSGQTDTEAFF. CDR3 DNA: TGTGCCAGCAGCCTAAGTGGACAGACGGACACTGAAGCTTTCTTT.

This sequence joins TRBV7-9 and TRBJ2-2; tentative D call: TRBD2 (5 bases). The CDR3 has 15 amino acids. V lost 5 bases and J lost 5, with 15 bases in between. Germline-derived CDR1 and CDR2 are SEHNR and FQNEAQ (reference sequence). The CDR3 DNA is TGTGCCAGCAGCGACCGAGGGCCGGGGACCGGGGAGCTGTTTTTT. Its protein product is CASSDRGPGTGELFF.

The chain joins TRBV11-2 to TRBJ2-5; 10 bases align to TRBD2. This CDR3 is 15 amino acids long. The V and J ends lost 5 bases and 5 bases, in that order; junction bases with no gene match: 8. CDR1 and CDR2 (germline): SGHAT, FQNNGV. CDR3 residues: CASSLPAGGEETQYF. In nucleotides, the CDR3 is TGTGCCAGCAGCCTCCCAGCGGGGGGGGAGGAGACCCAGTACTTC.